This is a list of T cell receptor beta chains from one sample in a study of T-cell memory formation after mild COVID-19. TCRdb called the 5' RACE reads again in MiXCR, with one record for every CDR3 protein. The sample consists of roughly 620,000 distinct CDR3 sequences, about 20% of them appearing once. Material: PBMCs or a T cell subset sorted from them (not recorded which). These receptors all come from an adult woman who had mild COVID-19 (a few samples of this study predate the infection). Cell type and time point are not known. CDR3s include the opening cysteine and the closing phenylalanine or tryptophan. The D gene is left open where the match is weak. Clone size appears in some rows only: once, few, many, or a class for an expanded clone.

J: TRBJ2-7; V: TRBV5-1; size: NA; D: TRBD1; DNA: TGCGCCAGCAGCTCCGCCGGACAGGGCTACGAGCAGTACTTC; CDR3: CASSSAGQGYEQYF
J: TRBJ1-2; V: TRBV7-9; size: NA; D: NA; DNA: TGTGCCAGCAGCCGCCGGGTTCAGTCTTGGAGGGCCCATGGCTACACCTTC; CDR3: CASSRRVQSWRAHGYTF
J: TRBJ2-1; V: TRBV4-3; size: few; D: NA; DNA: TGCGCCAGCAGCCAAGAGCTTAGCTCCTACAATGAGCAGTTCTTC; CDR3: CASSQELSSYNEQFF
J: TRBJ2-7; V: TRBV7-9; size: NA; D: NA; DNA: TGTGCCAGCAGCCTGCAGGAAGGCTTCTACGAGCAGTACTTC; CDR3: CASSLQEGFYEQYF
J: TRBJ2-1; V: TRBV27; size: few; D: NA; DNA: TGTGCCAGCACGACCGGGACGGCAACTGAGCAGTTCTTC; CDR3: CASTTGTATEQFF
J: TRBJ1-1; V: TRBV7-3; size: NA; D: TRBD1; DNA: TGTGCCAGCAGCCGACAGGGGTTCCCTGAAGCTTTCTTT; CDR3: CASSRQGFPEAFF
J: TRBJ2-1; V: TRBV15; size: NA; D: NA; DNA: TGTGCCACCAGCAGACTGAGCGGAGAAACAGGCAATGAGCAGTTCTTC; CDR3: CATSRLSGETGNEQFF
J: TRBJ2-2; V: TRBV7-9; size: few; D: NA; DNA: TGTGCCAGCAGATGGGGCCCGAACACCGGGGAGCTGTTTTTT; CDR3: CASRWGPNTGELFF
J: TRBJ1-5; V: TRBV7-2; size: few; D: TRBD1; DNA: TGTGCCAGCAGCTTTGACAGGGGCGGCAATCAGCCCCAGCATTTT; CDR3: CASSFDRGGNQPQHF
J: TRBJ2-3; V: TRBV5-1; size: NA; D: TRBD2; DNA: TGCGCCAGCAGCTTGGGGAGGACTAGCGGGGGTCAAGATACGCAGTATTTT; CDR3: CASSLGRTSGGQDTQYF
J: TRBJ2-7; V: TRBV3-1; size: few; D: NA; DNA: TGTGCCAGCAGCCAAGTCGCCGGGACACTTTACGAGCAGTACTTC; CDR3: CASSQVAGTLYEQYF
J: TRBJ1-1; V: TRBV3-1; size: few; D: NA; DNA: TGTGCCAGCAGCCAAGTTGCCGCGAACACTGAAGCTTTCTTT; CDR3: CASSQVAANTEAFF
J: TRBJ2-7; V: TRBV4-1; size: NA; D: TRBD1; DNA: TGCGCCAGCAGCCGGCTCGGACAGGGCTACGAGCAGTACTTC; CDR3: CASSRLGQGYEQYF
J: TRBJ2-1; V: TRBV7-9; size: NA; D: TRBD2; DNA: TGTGCCACCGAAGCGGGAGGCCCCTACAATGAGCAGTTCTTC; CDR3: CATEAGGPYNEQFF
J: TRBJ2-2; V: TRBV7-2; size: NA; D: NA; DNA: TGTGCCAGCAGCCTATGGGGGTCCGGGGAGCTGTTTTTT; CDR3: CASSLWGSGELFF
J: TRBJ2-2; V: TRBV6-2/TRBV6-3; size: NA; D: NA; DNA: TGTGCCAGCACTCGGCCGCCCACCGGGGAGCTGTTTTTT; CDR3: CASTRPPTGELFF
J: TRBJ2-1; V: TRBV2; size: many; D: TRBD1; DNA: TGTGCCAGCACTACAGGGGGAATCTCCTACAATGAGCAGTTCTTC; CDR3: CASTTGGISYNEQFF
J: TRBJ2-2; V: TRBV6-4; size: few; D: NA; DNA: TGTGCCAGCAGTCCAATAGCTAACACCGGGGAGCTGTTTTTT; CDR3: CASSPIANTGELFF
J: TRBJ2-5; V: TRBV6-5; size: NA; D: NA; DNA: TGTGCCAGCAGCAGTTCAAGGACGTTTGAGACCCAGTACTTC; CDR3: CASSSSRTFETQYF
J: TRBJ2-7; V: TRBV23-1; size: NA; D: TRBD1; DNA: TGCGCCAGCAAACCCCCGGGACAGGGATCCTACGAGCAGTACTTC; CDR3: CASKPPGQGSYEQYF
J: TRBJ2-2; V: TRBV5-1; size: few; D: TRBD1; DNA: TGCGCCAGCAGCTCCCCCGGGACAGAAGTCACCGGGGAGCTGTTTTTT; CDR3: CASSSPGTEVTGELFF
J: TRBJ2-3; V: TRBV5-6; size: few; D: TRBD1; DNA: TGTGCCACCTCGACAGGGGGCGAACCCACAGATACGCAGTATTTT; CDR3: CATSTGGEPTDTQYF
J: TRBJ2-3; V: TRBV6-2/TRBV6-3; size: NA; D: NA; DNA: TGTGCCAGCAGTTACCTTTCACAGGGATACCTCCCAGATACGCAGTATTTT; CDR3: CASSYLSQGYLPDTQYF
J: TRBJ2-1; V: TRBV20-1; size: NA; D: NA; DNA: TGCAGTGCTAGAATGAGGGGGGCCCAGCAGTTCTTC; CDR3: CSARMRGAQQFF
J: TRBJ1-1; V: TRBV5-1; size: many; D: NA; DNA: TGTGCCAGCAGCTTGTGGGGAAACACTGAAGCTTTCTTT; CDR3: CASSLWGNTEAFF
J: TRBJ2-1; V: TRBV19; size: many; D: NA; DNA: TGTGCCAGTAGCAACGGGAATTACAATGAGCAGTTCTTC; CDR3: CASSNGNYNEQFF
J: TRBJ1-2; V: TRBV9; size: NA; D: TRBD1; DNA: TGTGCCAGCAGCCACCCCCGGTCAGGGGGGGCCCTAAACTATGGCTACACCTTC; CDR3: CASSHPRSGGALNYGYTF
J: TRBJ1-4; V: TRBV2; size: NA; D: NA; DNA: TGTGCCAGCAGTGAGATCCGGCTAGGAAGCACTAATGAAAAACTGTTTTTT; CDR3: CASSEIRLGSTNEKLFF